The clone carrying this TCR beta chain showed up just once. This sample is part of a study of blood T cell repertoires in COVID-19. Across the study: Sources were T cells, B-cell-depleted T cells, or PBMCs; the material itself was cDNA or gDNA.

This CDR3 contains 13 residues. In the original analysis: Quantification of nucleated cells was approximated via reference gene primer amplification. TCRdb keeps only in-frame clones here, not all; method: immunoSEQ multiplex PCR. The V and J calls and clone size are taken from that table; D and trimming were inferred from the DNA. The data contain some 110,000 clones, 70% to 90% of them singletons. Sequences were obtained from peripheral blood. This clonotype was obtained from a man aged 35-49 years with acute or convalescent COVID-19. The chain links TRBV21-1 to TRBJ2-1; the D call in the table, TRBD2, was not verified against the DNA. TRBV21-1 is recorded as a pseudogene. CDR3 region: CASSKGEPYEQFF. The CDR3 DNA is TGTGCCAGCAGCAAAGGGGAGCCCTATGAGCAGTTCTTC.